This TCR beta chain came from a study of regulatory T cells in long-lasting Graves disease. Arm-PCR of CDR3 regions and iRepertoire HTBI primers were used to build TCR beta libraries. TCRdb reprocessed the multiplex PCR reads with MiXCR, giving one entry per CDR3 protein. The data contain hundreds of thousands of distinct CDR3 sequences, less than 25% of them singletons. CDR1 and CDR2 from the germline V gene are MGHRA and YSYEKL. This CDR3 has 14 amino acids. V dropped 0 bases and J dropped 8 bases, with 11 bases sitting between them. Time point denoted: persistent/refractory GD, antithyroid drugs over 5 years with positive TRAb. RNA extracted from PBMCs served as the sequencing template. Graves' disease diagnoses used American Thyroid Association guidelines.

The chain recombines TRBV4-1 with TRBJ1-5; D may be TRBD1 (5 bases). Specimen: peripheral blood mononuclear cells (PBMCs), collected when the disease was refractory, from a patient treated with antithyroid drugs. The TCR sequence derives from a female donor with Graves disease. This CDR3 reads CASSQDRVLKPQHF. Written as DNA, the CDR3 is TGCGCCAGCAGCCAAGACAGGGTCCTTAAGCCCCAGCATTTT.